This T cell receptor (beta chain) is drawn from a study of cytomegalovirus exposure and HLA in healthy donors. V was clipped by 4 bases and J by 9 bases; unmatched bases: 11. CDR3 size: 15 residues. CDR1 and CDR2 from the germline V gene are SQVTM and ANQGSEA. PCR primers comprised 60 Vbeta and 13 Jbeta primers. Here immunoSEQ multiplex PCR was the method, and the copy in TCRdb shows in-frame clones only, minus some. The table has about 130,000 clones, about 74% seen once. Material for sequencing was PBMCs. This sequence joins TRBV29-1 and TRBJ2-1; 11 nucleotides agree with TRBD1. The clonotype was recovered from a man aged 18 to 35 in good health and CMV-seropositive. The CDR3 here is CSVGTGGAGASEQFF. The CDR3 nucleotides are TGCAGCGTTGGGACAGGGGGCGCAGGGGCCAGTGAGCAGTTCTTC.